This entry lists 25 T cell receptor beta chains sequenced from one sample in a study of neoadjuvant nivolumab and ipilimumab in lung cancer. Assay used: immunoSEQ multiplex PCR; TCRdb lists only in-frame clones, some missing. The top ten clones hold around a sixth of a sample with roughly 28,000 clones, around 76% of them seen once. The sequenced sample was tumor tissue, obtained after neoadjuvant nivolumab, alone or with ipilimumab, at or shortly before surgery. These receptor sequences come from an adult with non-small cell lung cancer.

The chain employs TRBV5-4 and TRBJ1-3; D is undetermined. The CDR3 consists of 15 residues. Trimming took 0 bases from V and 0 from J, leaving 7 bases between them. Germline CDR1 and CDR2: SGHNT and YYREEE (reference sequence). The DNA of the CDR3 is TGTGCCAGCAGCTTGGAGTACAACTCTGGAAACACCATATATTTT. Its protein product is CASSLEYNSGNTIYF.

The chain joins TRBV6-6 to TRBJ2-1; 9 nucleotides line up with TRBD2. Germline values: CDR1 MNHNY, CDR2 SVGAGI (reference sequence). Germline trimming cut 6 bases from V and 5 bases from J; bases unmatched to any gene: 8. The CDR3 totals 15 residues. CDR3 bases: TGTGCCAGCAGCTATCAGCGGGGGGAAAACAATGAGCAGTTCTTC. Protein product: CASSYQRGENNEQFF.

The chain is built from TRBV5-4 and TRBJ1-5; tentative D call: TRBD1 (5 bases). Trimming left V 0 bases short and J 7 bases short, with 17 bases between. Germline loops: CDR1 SGHNT, CDR2 YYREEE (reference sequence). This CDR3 spans 16 amino acids. The CDR3 nucleotides are TGTGCCAGCAGCTTGGGCGGGACCCCAGGAGACCAGCCCCAGCATTTT. Its translation is CASSLGGTPGDQPQHF.

The V gene is TRBV18, the J gene TRBJ1-1; 7 nucleotides line up with TRBD1. After removal of 3 bases from V and 3 bases from J, the junction contained 10 bases not matched to a gene. Per germline, CDR1 KGHSH and CDR2 LQKENI. CDR3 size: 16 residues. CDR3 DNA: TGTGCCAGCTCACCGACAGGGCGGAATTCGGACACTGAAGCTTTCTTT. Its protein product is CASSPTGRNSDTEAFF.

This chain links TRBV30 with TRBJ1-2, with D possibly being TRBD1 (6 bases). The CDR3 length is 18 residues. In germline, CDR1 is GTSNPN, CDR2 SVGIG (reference sequence). V lost 2 bases, J lost 7 bases, and 29 bases lay in between. The CDR3 region has the DNA TGTGCCTGGAGTCCACTGGGGACGACAGGAGGCACCCGTGGTGGCTACACCTTC. Translation: CAWSPLGTTGGTRGGYTF.

The rearrangement links TRBV6-5 to TRBJ1-3; unclear D gene. CDR1 and CDR2 (germline): MNHEY, SVGAGI. V lost 5 bases and J 4 bases, leaving 15 bases between the germline ends. This CDR3 is built from 15 residues. Written as DNA, the CDR3 is TGTGCCAGCAGTCGGACGACGCGTCCGGGAAACACCATATATTTT. This translates into CASSRTTRPGNTIYF.

About this clone itself: A read error may produce the germline difference seen at one junction end. The gene calls are TRBV7-7 and TRBJ2-3; D perhaps matches TRBD1 (6 bases). CDR1 and CDR2 from the germline V gene are SSHAT and FNYEAQ (reference sequence). The CDR3 runs 16 residues. The CDR3 DNA is TGTGCTAGCAGCCAGGGGATAGGGGCGGGCACAGATACGCAGTATTTT. Translating gives CASSQGIGAGTDTQYF.

The chain recombines TRBV5-1 with TRBJ2-5, with 8 bases identical to TRBD2. Per the germline V gene, CDR1 is SGHRS and CDR2 is YFSETQ. The ends lost 0 bases at V and 5 bases at J; junction bases unmatched: 3. CDR3 size: 14 residues. The CDR3 DNA reads TGCGCCAGCAGCTTGGGAGCGGGAGTTGAGACCCAGTACTTC. It is translated as CASSLGAGVETQYF.

The chain joins TRBV29-1 to TRBJ2-7, with D unclear. This CDR3 is built from 13 residues. Germline values: CDR1 SQVTM, CDR2 ANQGSEA. Trimming took off 5 bases at V and 4 bases at J, with 15 bases between the two ends. In DNA form, the CDR3 reads TGCAGCGTTCTTATTTTAGGGTTATACGAGCAGTACTTC. Translated, it gives CSVLILGLYEQYF.

The gene calls are TRBV5-1 and TRBJ1-2; TRBD1 is a possible D gene (5 bases). The V end was cut by 1 base, the J end by 8 bases, with 9 bases between. CDR1 SGHRS and CDR2 YFSETQ come from the germline V gene. The CDR3 runs to 12 residues. The CDR3 region is CASSLSRDGYTF. The DNA for the CDR3 is TGCGCCAGCAGCTTGAGCAGGGACGGCTACACCTTC.

This chain links TRBV9 with TRBJ1-5; the match to TRBD1 covers 7 bases. The length of the CDR3 is 15 residues. V was clipped by 3 bases and J by 0 bases; unmatched bases: 3. The V gene's germline CDR1 is SGDLS and CDR2 YYNGEE. CDR3 DNA: TGTGCCAGCAGCGCGGGACAGTATAGCAATCAGCCCCAGCATTTT. Translated: CASSAGQYSNQPQHF.

The J gene is TRBJ2-1, the V gene TRBV6-1; D might be TRBD2 (7 bases). Trimming took 4 bases from V and 2 from J, leaving 15 bases between them. This CDR3 region has 16 residues. The germline CDR1 and CDR2 sequences are MNHNS and SASEGT. CDR3 sequence reads: CASSVRWGGPYNEQFF. Here the CDR3 DNA reads TGTGCCAGCAGTGTGCGGTGGGGGGGCCCCTACAATGAGCAGTTCTTC.

The gene calls are TRBV6-5 and TRBJ2-7, with 8 positions matching TRBD2. The CDR3 totals 15 residues. Per germline, CDR1 MNHEY and CDR2 SVGAGI. The junction had 9 bases not matched to a gene; V was cut back by 6 bases and J by 2 bases. The CDR3 DNA reads as TGTGCCAGCAGACAAACTAGCGGTCCTACCTACGAGCAGTACTTC. It translates to CASRQTSGPTYEQYF.

This clone was found once. The chain combines TRBV7-2 with TRBJ2-3; possible D gene TRBD1, 5 bases. CDR1 and CDR2 from the germline V gene are SGHTA and FQGNSA. Trimming removed 11 bases at V and 6 bases at J, with 12 bases between. CDR3 length: 11 amino acids. This CDR3 reads CAYRQFDTQYF. The CDR3 DNA reads as TGTGCCTATAGACAGTTCGATACGCAGTATTTT.

A note on this clone: The junction differs from germline at one of its ends, possibly a read error. This rearrangement joins TRBV7-9 to TRBJ1-2, with D possibly TRBD1 on 6 matching bases. The CDR3 has 12 amino acids. From germline, CDR1 is SEHNR and CDR2 FQNEAQ (reference sequence). CDR3 sequence reads: CASSLTGWDKRF. In DNA form, the CDR3 reads TGTGCCAGCAGCCTCACCGGATGGGACAAAAGGTTC.

This clone qualifies as medium-sized. The CDR3 DNA reads TGTGCCAGCAGCTGGGACAGGGGAGAGGAAGCTTTCTTT. Translating it yields CASSWDRGEEAFF. This chain uses TRBV7-2 with TRBJ1-1; TRBD1 aligns across 10 bases. Trimming at V came to 4 bases and at J to 8 bases, leaving 4 bases not matched to a gene. This CDR3 has 13 amino acids. Germline V gene sequence: CDR1 SGHTA, CDR2 FQGNSA.

This clone turned up a few times. The chain couples TRBV5-1 to TRBJ2-1, with TRBD2 matching 7 bases. There are 16 residues in the CDR3. The germline V gene encodes CDR1 SGHRS and CDR2 YFSETQ. V gave up 0 bases and J gave up 2 bases; unmatched junction bases: 5. The CDR3 nucleotides are TGCGCCAGCAGCTTGGAAGGCCTAGCGGCCTACAATGAGCAGTTCTTC. This codes for CASSLEGLAAYNEQFF.

The rearrangement uses TRBV5-1 and TRBJ1-1; tentatively, D is TRBD1 (6 bases). The germline V gene has CDR1 SGHRS and CDR2 YFSETQ. Trimming shortened V by 2 bases and J by 5 bases, and 10 bases separated the two germline ends. This CDR3 spans 13 amino acids. CDR3 residues: CASSFNRETEAFF. The CDR3 nucleotides read TGCGCCAGCAGCTTCAACAGGGAAACTGAAGCTTTCTTT.

This chain links TRBV6-1 with TRBJ2-1, with D possibly TRBD2 on 6 matching bases. Trimming took 2 bases from V and 0 from J, leaving 8 bases between them. CDR1 MNHNS and CDR2 SASEGT come from the germline V gene. This CDR3 contains 15 residues. As DNA, the CDR3 is TGTGCCAGCAGTGAACTAGCGAGCTCCTACAATGAGCAGTTCTTC. The encoded protein is CASSELASSYNEQFF.

The chain couples TRBV6-1 to TRBJ1-5; possibly TRBD1 for D (5 bases). The CDR3 is made up of 15 amino acids. In germline, CDR1 is MNHNS, CDR2 SASEGT. Between the trimmed V and J ends, which lost 0 bases and 4 bases, there was a span of 10 bases. CDR3 DNA sequence: TGTGCCAGCAGTGAAGCATCCAGGGCTAATCAGCCCCAGCATTTT. Translating gives CASSEASRANQPQHF.

V usage is TRBV5-1 and J usage is TRBJ2-2; 7 bases fit TRBD1. Germline V gene data show CDR1 as SGHRS and CDR2 as YFSETQ. With 3 bases clipped from V and 0 bases from J, the junction kept 2 bases outside the gene matches. The CDR3 contains 15 residues. Written as DNA, the CDR3 is TGCGCCAGCAGCTGGGACAGACCGAACACCGGGGAGCTGTTTTTT. Protein: CASSWDRPNTGELFF.

The rearrangement links TRBV2 to TRBJ1-2, with 7 bases that match TRBD1. The CDR3 is 12 amino acids. V dropped 4 bases and J dropped 13; count of bases not matched to a gene: 9. CDR1 is SNHLY and CDR2 is FYNNEI in the germline V gene. Written as DNA, the CDR3 is TGTGCCAGCAGTGTCGGAGGGACAGCTACCACCTTC. Translating it yields CASSVGGTATTF.

This clone was recorded once. V and J are TRBV18 and TRBJ2-5; D remains unclear. V was shortened by 3 bases and J by 3 bases, with 8 bases between the two germline ends. The length of the CDR3 is 13 residues. CDR1 is KGHSH, CDR2 LQKENI, per germline. CDR3 protein: CASSPGSEETQYF. The CDR3 coding sequence is TGTGCCAGCTCACCGGGCAGCGAAGAGACCCAGTACTTC.

The gene calls are TRBV5-6 and TRBJ1-2; no firm D call. V was cut by 4 bases and J by 4 bases, with 17 bases left in between. Germline V gene lookup returns CDR1 SGHDT and CDR2 YYEEEE. The CDR3 has 15 amino acids. The CDR3 region is CASSPGSGPFYGYTF. CDR3 bases: TGTGCCAGCAGCCCGGGGTCCGGGCCCTTCTATGGCTACACCTTC.

This chain uses TRBV18 with TRBJ1-4; D uncertain. CDR3 length: 15 residues. Germline V CDR1 and CDR2: KGHSH, LQKENI. The ends were cut back, 2 bases at V and 8 bases at J, with 15 bases in the middle. In nucleotides, the CDR3 is TGTGCCAGCTCACCAGCAAGGCAAAGCCTAGAAAAACTGTTTTTT. Translating it yields CASSPARQSLEKLFF.